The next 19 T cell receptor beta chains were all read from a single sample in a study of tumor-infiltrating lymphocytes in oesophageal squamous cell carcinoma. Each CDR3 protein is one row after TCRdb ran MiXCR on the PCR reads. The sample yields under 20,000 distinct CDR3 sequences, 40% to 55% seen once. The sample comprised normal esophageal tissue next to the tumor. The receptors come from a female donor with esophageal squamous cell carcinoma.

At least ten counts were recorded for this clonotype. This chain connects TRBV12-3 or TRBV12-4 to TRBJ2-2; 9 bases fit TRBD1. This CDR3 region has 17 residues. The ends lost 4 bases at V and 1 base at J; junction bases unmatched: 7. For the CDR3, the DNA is TGTGCCAGCAGTTCGACGCGGGACAGGGTGAACACCGGGGAGCTGTTTTTT. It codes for CASSSTRDRVNTGELFF.

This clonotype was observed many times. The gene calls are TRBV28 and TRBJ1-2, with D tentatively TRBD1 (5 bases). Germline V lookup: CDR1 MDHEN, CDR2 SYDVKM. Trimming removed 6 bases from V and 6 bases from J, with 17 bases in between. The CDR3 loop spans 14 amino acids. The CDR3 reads CASRHQGSEHGYTF. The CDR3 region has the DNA TGTGCCAGCAGACACCAGGGCTCCGAACATGGCTACACCTTC.

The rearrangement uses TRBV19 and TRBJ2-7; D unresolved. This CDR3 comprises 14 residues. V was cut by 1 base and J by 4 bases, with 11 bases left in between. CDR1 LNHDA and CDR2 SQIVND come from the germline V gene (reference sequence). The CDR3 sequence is CASSIAERRYEQYF. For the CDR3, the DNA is TGTGCCAGTAGTATAGCAGAAAGGAGATACGAGCAGTACTTC.

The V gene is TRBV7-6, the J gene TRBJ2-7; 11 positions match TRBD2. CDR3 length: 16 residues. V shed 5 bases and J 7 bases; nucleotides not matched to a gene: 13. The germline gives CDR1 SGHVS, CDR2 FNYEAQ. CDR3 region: CASSPVSGGAYNEQYF. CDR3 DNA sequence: TGTGCCAGCAGCCCCGTTAGCGGGGGGGCCTACAATGAGCAGTACTTC. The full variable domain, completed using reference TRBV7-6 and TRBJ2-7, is GAGVSQSPRYKVTKRGQDVALRCDPISGHVSLYWYRQALGQGPEFLTYFNYEAQQDKSGLPNDRFSAERPEGSISTLTIQRTEQRDSAMYRCASSPVSGGAYNEQYFGPGTRLTVT.

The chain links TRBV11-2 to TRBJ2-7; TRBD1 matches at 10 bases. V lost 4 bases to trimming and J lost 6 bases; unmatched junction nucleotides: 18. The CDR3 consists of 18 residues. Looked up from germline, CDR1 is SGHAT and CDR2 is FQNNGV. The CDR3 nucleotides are TGTGCCAGCAGCTCCCTCTACGTTCTCGGACAGGGGGTTGTCGAGCAGTACTTC. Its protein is CASSSLYVLGQGVVEQYF.

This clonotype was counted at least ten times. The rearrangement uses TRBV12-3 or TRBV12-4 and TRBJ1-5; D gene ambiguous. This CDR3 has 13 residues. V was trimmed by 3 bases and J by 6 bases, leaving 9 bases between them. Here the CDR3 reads CASSLIVGQPQHF. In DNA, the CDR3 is TGTGCCAGCAGTTTGATCGTAGGTCAGCCCCAGCATTTT.

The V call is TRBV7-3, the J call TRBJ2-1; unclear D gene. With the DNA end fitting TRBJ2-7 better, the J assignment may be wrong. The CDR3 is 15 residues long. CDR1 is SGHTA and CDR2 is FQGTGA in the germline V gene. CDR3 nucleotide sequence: TGTGCCAGCAGTCCTCGCGAGGCGGAAGGCGATGAGCAGTACTTC. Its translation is CASSPREAEGDEQYF.

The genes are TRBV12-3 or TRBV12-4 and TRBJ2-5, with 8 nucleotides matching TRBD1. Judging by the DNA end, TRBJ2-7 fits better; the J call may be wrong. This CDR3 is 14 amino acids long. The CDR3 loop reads CASSHSTGDYEQYF. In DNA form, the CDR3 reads TGTGCCAGCAGTCACTCGACAGGGGACTACGAGCAGTACTTC.

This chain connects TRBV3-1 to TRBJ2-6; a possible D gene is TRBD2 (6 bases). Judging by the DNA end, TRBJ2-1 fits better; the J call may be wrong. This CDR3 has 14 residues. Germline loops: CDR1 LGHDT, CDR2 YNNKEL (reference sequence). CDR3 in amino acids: CASSRRGTNNEQFF. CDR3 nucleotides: TGTGCCAGCAGCCGTCGCGGGACGAACAATGAGCAGTTCTTC.

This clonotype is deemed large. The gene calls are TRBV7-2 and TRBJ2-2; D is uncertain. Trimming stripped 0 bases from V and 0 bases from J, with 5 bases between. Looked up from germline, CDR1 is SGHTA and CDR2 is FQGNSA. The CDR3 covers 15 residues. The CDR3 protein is CASSLARTNTGELFF. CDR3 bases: TGTGCCAGCAGCTTAGCCAGGACGAACACCGGGGAGCTGTTTTTT.

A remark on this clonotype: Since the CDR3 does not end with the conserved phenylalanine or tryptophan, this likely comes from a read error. CDR3: CVSSPLPYEQYL. The CDR3 nucleotides read TGTGTCAGCAGCCCCCTCCCCTACGAGCAGTACTTA. The rearrangement links TRBV7-2 to TRBJ2-5, with D hard to call. With the DNA end fitting TRBJ2-7 better, the J assignment may be wrong. The CDR3 is 12 amino acids. CDR1 and CDR2 from the germline V gene are SGHTA and FQGNSA.

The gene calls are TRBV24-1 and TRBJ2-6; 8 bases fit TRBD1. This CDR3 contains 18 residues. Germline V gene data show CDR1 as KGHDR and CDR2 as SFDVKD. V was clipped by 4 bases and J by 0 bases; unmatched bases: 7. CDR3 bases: TGTGCCACCAGTGAGCCCGACAGGGGACTCTCTGGGGCCAACGTCCTGACTTTC. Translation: CATSEPDRGLSGANVLTF.

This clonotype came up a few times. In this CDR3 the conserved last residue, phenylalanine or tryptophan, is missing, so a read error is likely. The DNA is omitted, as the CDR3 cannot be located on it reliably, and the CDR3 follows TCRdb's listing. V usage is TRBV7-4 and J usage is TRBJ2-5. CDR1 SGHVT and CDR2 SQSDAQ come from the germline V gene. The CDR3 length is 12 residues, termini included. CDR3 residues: CASSFRTWVLPL.

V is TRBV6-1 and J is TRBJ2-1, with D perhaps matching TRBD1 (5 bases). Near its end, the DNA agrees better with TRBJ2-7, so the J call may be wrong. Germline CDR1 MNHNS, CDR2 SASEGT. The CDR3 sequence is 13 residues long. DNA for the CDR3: TGTGCCAGCAGTACCTACCAGGGCTACGAGCAGTACTTC. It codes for CASSTYQGYEQYF.

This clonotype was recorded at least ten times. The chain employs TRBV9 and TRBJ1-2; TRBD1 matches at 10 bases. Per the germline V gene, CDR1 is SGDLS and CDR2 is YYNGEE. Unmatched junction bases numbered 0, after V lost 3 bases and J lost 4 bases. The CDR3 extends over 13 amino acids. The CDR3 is CASSGTGGYGYTF. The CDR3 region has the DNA TGTGCCAGCAGCGGGACAGGGGGCTATGGCTACACCTTC.

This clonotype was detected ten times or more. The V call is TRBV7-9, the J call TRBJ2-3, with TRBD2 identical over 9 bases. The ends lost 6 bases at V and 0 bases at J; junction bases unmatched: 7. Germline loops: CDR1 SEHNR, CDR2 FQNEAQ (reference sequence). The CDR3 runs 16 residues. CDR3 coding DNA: TGTGCCAGCAGTCATCCTAGCGGGATAAGCACAGATACGCAGTATTTT. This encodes CASSHPSGISTDTQYF.

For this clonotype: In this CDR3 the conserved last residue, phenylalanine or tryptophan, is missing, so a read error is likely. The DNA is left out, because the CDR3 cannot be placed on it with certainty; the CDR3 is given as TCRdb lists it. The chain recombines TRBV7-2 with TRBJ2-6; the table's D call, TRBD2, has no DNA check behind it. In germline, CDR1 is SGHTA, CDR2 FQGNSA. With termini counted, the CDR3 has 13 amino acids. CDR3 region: CASSLTPQWSKTS.

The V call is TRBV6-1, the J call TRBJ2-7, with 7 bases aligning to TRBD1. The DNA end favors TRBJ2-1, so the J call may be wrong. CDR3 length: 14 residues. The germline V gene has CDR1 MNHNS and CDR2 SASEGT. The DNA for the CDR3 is TGTGCCAGCACCACCCAGGGGGAATACAATGAGCAGTTCTTC. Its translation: CASTTQGEYNEQFF.

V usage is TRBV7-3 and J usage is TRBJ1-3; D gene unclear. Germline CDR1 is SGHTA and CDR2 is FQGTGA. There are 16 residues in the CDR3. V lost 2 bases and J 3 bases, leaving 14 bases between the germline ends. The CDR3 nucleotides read TGTGCCAGCAGCTTAGGAGGACCAACCCTTGGAAACACCATATATTTT. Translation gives CASSLGGPTLGNTIYF. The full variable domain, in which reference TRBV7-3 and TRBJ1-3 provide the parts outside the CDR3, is GAGVSQTPSNKVTEKGKYVELRCDPISGHTALYWYRQSLGQGPEFLIYFQGTGAADDSGLPNDRFFAVRPEGSVSTLKIQRTERGDSAVYLCASSLGGPTLGNTIYFGEGSWLTVV.